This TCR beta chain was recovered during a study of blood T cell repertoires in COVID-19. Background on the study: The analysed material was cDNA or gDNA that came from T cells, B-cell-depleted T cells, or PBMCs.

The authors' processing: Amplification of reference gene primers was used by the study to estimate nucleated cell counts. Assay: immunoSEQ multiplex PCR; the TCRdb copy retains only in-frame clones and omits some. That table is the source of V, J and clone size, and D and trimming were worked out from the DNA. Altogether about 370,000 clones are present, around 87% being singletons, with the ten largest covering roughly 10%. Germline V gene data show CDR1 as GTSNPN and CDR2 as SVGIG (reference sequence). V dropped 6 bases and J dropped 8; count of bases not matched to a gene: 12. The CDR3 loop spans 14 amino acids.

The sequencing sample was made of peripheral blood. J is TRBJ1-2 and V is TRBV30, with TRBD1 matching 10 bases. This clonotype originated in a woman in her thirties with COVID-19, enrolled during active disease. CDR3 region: CACGQGDRGGGYTF. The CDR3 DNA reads TGTGCCTGCGGACAGGGGGACAGGGGCGGAGGCTACACCTTC.